The clone carrying this T cell receptor (beta chain) was recorded a few times. Its antigen is unknown. CDR1 is MDHEN, CDR2 SYDVKM, per germline. There are 14 residues in the CDR3. Trimming cost V 3 bases and J 6 bases, with 12 bases left between them. This entry is derived from a study of early T cells in non-severe SARS-CoV-2 infection. Across the study: Chains from this unsorted whole-blood bulk RNA could not be paired.

General study results and limits: VDJdb-based annotation leaned toward anti-spike CD8 responses and missed private and CD4 specificities.

Individual cDNA molecules received unique molecular identifiers. Each CDR3 protein gets one entry after TCRdb re-called the 5' RACE reads with MiXCR. The sample lists under 90,000 distinct CDR3 sequences, less than 15% occurring once. The chain links TRBV28 to TRBJ2-1; D uncertain. Sample: whole blood. The TCR comes from an adult who was a healthcare worker with PCR-confirmed SARS-CoV-2 infection or an uninfected control (not recorded which). This CDR3 is CASSFGVEGNEQFF. The CDR3 DNA reads as TGTGCCAGCAGTTTTGGGGTAGAAGGCAATGAGCAGTTCTTC.